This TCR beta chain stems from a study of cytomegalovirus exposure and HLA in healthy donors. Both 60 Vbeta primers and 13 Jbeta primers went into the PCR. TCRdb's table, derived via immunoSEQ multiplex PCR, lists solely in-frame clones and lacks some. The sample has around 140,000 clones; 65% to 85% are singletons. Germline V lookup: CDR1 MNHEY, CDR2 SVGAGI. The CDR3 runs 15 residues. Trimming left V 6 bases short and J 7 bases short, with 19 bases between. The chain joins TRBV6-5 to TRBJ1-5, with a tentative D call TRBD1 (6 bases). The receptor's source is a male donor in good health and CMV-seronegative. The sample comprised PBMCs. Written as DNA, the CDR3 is TGTGCCAGCAGGGCATCACGGGGGCGGGGGCAGCCCCAGCATTTT. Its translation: CASRASRGRGQPQHF.